This T cell receptor beta chain was identified in a study of regulatory T cells in long-lasting Graves disease. Of note for this clonotype: Antigen specificity is unknown.

The time point denotes: persistent/refractory GD, antithyroid drugs over 5 years with positive TRAb. Researchers made the TCR library from RNA that was extracted from PBMCs. Combining iRepertoire HTBI primers with Arm-PCR of CDR3 regions, the authors built TCR beta libraries. Per the original data handling: Spanning all samples, the identified segments comprised around 60 TRBV and fewer than 15 TRBJ. Using its own MiXCR run on the multiplex PCR reads, TCRdb lists one record per CDR3 protein. These V and J calls originate from TCRdb's pipeline instead of the authors' own analysis. This sample has 360,000 or so distinct CDR3 sequences, with 20% to 25% found just once. V gave up 1 base and J gave up 4 bases, with 7 bases separating them. This CDR3 is 14 amino acids long. Germline lookup yields CDR1 KGHSH and CDR2 LQKENI. Findings of the study overall: What was studied was peripheral blood only, and not thyroid tissue.

The sample in question was peripheral blood mononuclear cells (PBMCs), obtained when the disease was refractory, from a patient treated with antithyroid drugs. The chain carries TRBV18 and TRBJ2-2; D is undetermined. This TCR was sampled from a woman in her thirties or forties with Graves disease. This CDR3 reads CASSPRPTTGELFF. In DNA, the CDR3 is TGTGCCAGCTCACCACGCCCTACCACCGGGGAGCTGTTTTTT.